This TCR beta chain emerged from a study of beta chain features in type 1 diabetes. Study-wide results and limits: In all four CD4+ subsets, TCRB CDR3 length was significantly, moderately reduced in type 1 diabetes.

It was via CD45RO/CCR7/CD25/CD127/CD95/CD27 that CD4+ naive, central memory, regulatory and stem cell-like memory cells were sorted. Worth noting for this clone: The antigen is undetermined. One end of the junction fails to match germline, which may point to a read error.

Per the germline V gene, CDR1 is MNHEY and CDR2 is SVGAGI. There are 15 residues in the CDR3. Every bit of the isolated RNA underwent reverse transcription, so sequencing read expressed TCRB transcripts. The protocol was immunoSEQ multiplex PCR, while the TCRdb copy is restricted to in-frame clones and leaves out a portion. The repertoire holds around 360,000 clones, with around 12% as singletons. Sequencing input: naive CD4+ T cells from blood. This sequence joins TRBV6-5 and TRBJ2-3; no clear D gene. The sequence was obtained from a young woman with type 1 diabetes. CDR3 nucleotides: TGTGCCATCAGTGGAAAGCGTATCAGCACAGATACGCAGTATTTT. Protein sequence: CAISGKRISTDTQYF.